This TCR beta chain was sequenced during a study of T cell repertoires in cytomegalovirus infection. About the study: CMV infection plus the matching HLA type was flagged by public TCR beta signatures. Study results and caveats: The cumulative frequency of public TCR beta families distinguished individuals who carried CMV together with the relevant HLA. Dominant in the ex vivo response were TCR beta clonotypes restricted by HLA-C and specific for CMV.

This clonotype was recorded many times. Its antigen is not identified. TCRdb redid the calling of the reads with MiXCR, one entry per CDR3 protein. The table lists hundreds of thousands of distinct CDR3 sequences, roughly 15% of them singletons. CDR3 length: 14 residues. Germline CDR1 and CDR2: SGHTA and FQGNSA. With 4 bases removed from V and 3 bases from J, the gap between germline ends came to 12 bases. This TCR derives from a human donor in good health (CMV status not recorded). Some clones in this sample may be carry-over from other donors' samples. Source material: PBMCs. The chain links TRBV7-2 to TRBJ1-2; a possible D gene is TRBD1 (6 bases). CDR3 sequence reads: CASSSRGLHYGYTF. In DNA, the CDR3 is TGTGCCAGCAGCTCCCGGGGGCTCCACTATGGCTACACCTTC.